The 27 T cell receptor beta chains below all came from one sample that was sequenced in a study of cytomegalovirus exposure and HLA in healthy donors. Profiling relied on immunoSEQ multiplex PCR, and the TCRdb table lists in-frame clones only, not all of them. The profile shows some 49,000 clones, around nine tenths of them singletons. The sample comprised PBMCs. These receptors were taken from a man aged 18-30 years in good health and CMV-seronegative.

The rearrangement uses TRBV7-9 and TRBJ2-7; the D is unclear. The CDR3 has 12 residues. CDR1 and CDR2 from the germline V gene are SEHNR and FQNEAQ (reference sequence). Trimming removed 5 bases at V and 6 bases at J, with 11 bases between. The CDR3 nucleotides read TGTGCCAGCAGCCCCACAAGAGGCGAGCAGTACTTC. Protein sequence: CASSPTRGEQYF.

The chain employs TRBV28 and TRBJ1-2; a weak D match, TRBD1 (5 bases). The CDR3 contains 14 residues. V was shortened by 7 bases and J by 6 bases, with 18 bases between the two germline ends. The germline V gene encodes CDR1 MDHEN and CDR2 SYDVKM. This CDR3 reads CASTPRRGPHGYTF. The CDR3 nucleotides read TGTGCCAGCACTCCCAGGAGGGGCCCTCATGGCTACACCTTC.

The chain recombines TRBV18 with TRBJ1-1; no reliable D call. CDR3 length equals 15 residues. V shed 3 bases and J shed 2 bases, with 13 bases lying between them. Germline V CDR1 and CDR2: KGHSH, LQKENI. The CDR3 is CASSPGQIFNTEAFF. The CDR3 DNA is TGTGCCAGCTCACCTGGCCAGATTTTTAACACTGAAGCTTTCTTT.

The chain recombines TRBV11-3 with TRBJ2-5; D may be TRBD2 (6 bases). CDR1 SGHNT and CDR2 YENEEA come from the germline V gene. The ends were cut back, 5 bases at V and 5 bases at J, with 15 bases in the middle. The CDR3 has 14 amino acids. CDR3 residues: CASSETVGRETQYF. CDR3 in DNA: TGTGCCAGCAGCGAAACGGTTGGGAGGGAGACCCAGTACTTC.

The CDR3 reads CASSPGPTNEKLFF. The CDR3 DNA follows: TGTGCCAGCAGCCCCGGTCCAACTAATGAAAAACTGTTTTTT. V and J are TRBV9 and TRBJ1-4, with D uncertain. V lost 4 bases and J 0 bases, leaving 7 bases between the germline ends. The CDR3 consists of 14 residues. Germline loops: CDR1 SGDLS, CDR2 YYNGEE.

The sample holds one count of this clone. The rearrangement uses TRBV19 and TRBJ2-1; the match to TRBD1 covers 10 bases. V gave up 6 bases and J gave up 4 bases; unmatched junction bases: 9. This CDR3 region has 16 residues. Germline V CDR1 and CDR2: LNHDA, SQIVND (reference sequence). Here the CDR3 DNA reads TGTGCCAGTAGATACACCGGGACAGGGGTATACAATGAGCAGTTCTTC. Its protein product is CASRYTGTGVYNEQFF.

The CDR3 nucleotides read TGTGCCAGCAGAACAGGGTCAAACACCGGGGAGCTGTTTTTT. It codes for CASRTGSNTGELFF. The chain uses TRBV2 and TRBJ2-2; TRBD1 might be the D (6 bases). The CDR3 runs to 14 residues. Germline CDR1 SNHLY, CDR2 FYNNEI. The V end lost 6 bases, the J end lost 2 bases, and 10 bases lay between the germline ends.

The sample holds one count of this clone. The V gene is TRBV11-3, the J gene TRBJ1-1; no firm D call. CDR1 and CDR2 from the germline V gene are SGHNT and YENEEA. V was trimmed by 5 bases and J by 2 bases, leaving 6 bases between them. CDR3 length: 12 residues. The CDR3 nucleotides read TGTGCCAGCAGCCCCCTCAACACTGAAGCTTTCTTT. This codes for CASSPLNTEAFF.

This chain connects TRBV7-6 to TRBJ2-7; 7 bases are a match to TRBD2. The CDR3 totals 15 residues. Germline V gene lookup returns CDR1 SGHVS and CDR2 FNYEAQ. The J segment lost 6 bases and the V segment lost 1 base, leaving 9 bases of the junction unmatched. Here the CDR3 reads CASSLVAGVASEQYF. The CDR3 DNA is TGTGCCAGCAGCTTAGTTGCGGGAGTGGCTTCCGAGCAGTACTTC.

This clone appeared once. The CDR3 region is CASSRTGFGYTF. CDR3 sequence (DNA): TGTGCCAGCAGTCGGACAGGGTTTGGCTACACCTTC. The genes are TRBV7-9 and TRBJ1-2, with 8 bases that match TRBD1. The ends lost 6 bases at V and 7 bases at J; junction bases unmatched: 4. Germline V CDR1 and CDR2: SEHNR, FQNEAQ (reference sequence). The CDR3 length is 12 residues.

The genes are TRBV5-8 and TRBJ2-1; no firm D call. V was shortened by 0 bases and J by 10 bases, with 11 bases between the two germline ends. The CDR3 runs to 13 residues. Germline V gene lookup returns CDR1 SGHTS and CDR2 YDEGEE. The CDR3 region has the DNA TGTGCCAGCAGCTTGGGGCTAGTCGGCGAGCAGTTCTTC. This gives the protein CASSLGLVGEQFF.

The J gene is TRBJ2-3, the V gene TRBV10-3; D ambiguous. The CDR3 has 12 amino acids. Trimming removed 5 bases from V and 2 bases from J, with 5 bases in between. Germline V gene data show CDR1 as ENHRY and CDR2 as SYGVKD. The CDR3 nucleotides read TGTGCCATCAGTTTAAACACAGATACGCAGTATTTT. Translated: CAISLNTDTQYF.

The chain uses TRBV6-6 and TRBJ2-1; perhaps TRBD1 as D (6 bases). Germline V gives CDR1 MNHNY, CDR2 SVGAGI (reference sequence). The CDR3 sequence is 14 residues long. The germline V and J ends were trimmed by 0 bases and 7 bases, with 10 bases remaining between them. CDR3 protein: CASSYSEGHNEQFF. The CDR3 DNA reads TGTGCCAGCAGTTACTCCGAGGGACATAATGAGCAGTTCTTC.

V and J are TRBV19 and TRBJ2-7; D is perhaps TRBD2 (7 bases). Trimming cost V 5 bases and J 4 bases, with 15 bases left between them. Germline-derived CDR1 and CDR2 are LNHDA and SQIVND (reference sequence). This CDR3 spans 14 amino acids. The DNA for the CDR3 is TGTGCCAGTAGTCCAAGGGGGGGGGATTACGAGCAGTACTTC. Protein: CASSPRGGDYEQYF.

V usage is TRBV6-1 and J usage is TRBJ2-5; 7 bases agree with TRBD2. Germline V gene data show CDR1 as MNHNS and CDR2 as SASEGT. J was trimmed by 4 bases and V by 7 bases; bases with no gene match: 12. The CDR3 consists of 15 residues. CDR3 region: CASNIGGSGSETQYF. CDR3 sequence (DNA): TGTGCCAGCAACATTGGCGGGAGTGGCTCAGAGACCCAGTACTTC.

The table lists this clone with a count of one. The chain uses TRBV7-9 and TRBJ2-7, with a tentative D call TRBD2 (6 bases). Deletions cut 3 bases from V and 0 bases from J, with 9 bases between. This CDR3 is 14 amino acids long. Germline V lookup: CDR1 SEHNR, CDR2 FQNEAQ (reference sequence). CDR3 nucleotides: TGTGCCAGCAGCTTTGGCGGGATCTCCTACGAGCAGTACTTC. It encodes CASSFGGISYEQYF. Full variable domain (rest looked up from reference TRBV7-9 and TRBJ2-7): DTGVSQNPRHKITKRGQNVTFRCDPISEHNRLYWYRQTLGQGPEFLTYFQNEAQLEKSRLLSDRFSAERPKGSFSTLEIQRTEQGDSAMYLCASSFGGISYEQYFGPGTRLTVT.

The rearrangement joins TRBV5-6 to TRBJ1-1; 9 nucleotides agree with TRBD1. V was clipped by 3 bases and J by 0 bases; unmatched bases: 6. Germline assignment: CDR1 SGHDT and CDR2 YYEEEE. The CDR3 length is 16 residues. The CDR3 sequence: CASSSSGQGMNTEAFF. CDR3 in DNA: TGTGCCAGCAGCTCCTCGGGACAGGGTATGAACACTGAAGCTTTCTTT.

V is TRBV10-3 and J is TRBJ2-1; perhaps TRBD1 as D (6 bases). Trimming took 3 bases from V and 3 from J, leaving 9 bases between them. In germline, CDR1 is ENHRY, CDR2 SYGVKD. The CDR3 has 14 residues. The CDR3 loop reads CAISDQGSYNEQFF. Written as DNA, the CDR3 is TGTGCCATCAGTGACCAGGGGAGCTACAATGAGCAGTTCTTC.

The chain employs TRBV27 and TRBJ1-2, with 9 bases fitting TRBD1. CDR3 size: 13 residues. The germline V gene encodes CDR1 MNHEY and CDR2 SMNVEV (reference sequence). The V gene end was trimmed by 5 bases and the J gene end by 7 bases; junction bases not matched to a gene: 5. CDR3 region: CASSPGDRAGYTF. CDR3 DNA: TGTGCCAGCAGTCCAGGGGACAGGGCTGGCTACACCTTC.

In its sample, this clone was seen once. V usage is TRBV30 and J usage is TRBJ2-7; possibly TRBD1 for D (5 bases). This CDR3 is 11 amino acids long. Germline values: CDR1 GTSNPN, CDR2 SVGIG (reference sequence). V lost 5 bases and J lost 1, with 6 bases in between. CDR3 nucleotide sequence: TGTGCCTGGTCAGGGTCCTACGAGCAGTACTTC. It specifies CAWSGSYEQYF.

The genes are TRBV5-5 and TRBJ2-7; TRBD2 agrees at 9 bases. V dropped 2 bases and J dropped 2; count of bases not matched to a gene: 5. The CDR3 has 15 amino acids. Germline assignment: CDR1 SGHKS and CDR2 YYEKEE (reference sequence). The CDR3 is CASSFRAGGPYEQYF. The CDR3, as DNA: TGTGCCAGCAGCTTTAGAGCGGGAGGCCCCTACGAGCAGTACTTC.

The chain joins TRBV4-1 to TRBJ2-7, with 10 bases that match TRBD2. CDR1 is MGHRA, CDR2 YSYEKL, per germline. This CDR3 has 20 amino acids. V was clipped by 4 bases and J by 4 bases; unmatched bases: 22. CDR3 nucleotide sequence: TGCGCCAGCAGCCCCCCACTCACTAGCGGGGCGTCCGGAGGTGCTTACGAGCAGTACTTC. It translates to CASSPPLTSGASGGAYEQYF.

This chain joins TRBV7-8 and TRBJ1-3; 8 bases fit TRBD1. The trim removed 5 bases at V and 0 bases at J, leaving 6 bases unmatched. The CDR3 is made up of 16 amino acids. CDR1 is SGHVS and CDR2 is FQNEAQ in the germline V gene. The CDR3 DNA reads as TGTGCCAGCAGCAATAGACAGGGGCTCTCTGGAAACACCATATATTTT. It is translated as CASSNRQGLSGNTIYF.

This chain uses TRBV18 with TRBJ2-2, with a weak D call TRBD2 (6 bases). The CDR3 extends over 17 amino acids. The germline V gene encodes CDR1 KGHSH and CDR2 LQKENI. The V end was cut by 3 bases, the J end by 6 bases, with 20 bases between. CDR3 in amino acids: CASSPRQLAGTPGELFF. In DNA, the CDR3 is TGTGCCAGCTCACCCCGTCAATTGGCGGGGACCCCCGGGGAGCTGTTTTTT.

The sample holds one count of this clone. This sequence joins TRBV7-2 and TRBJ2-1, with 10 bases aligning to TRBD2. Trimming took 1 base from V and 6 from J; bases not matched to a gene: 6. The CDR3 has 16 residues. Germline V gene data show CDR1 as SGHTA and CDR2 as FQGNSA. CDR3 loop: CASSLVRSSGSNEQFF. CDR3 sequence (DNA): TGTGCCAGCAGCTTAGTAAGATCTAGCGGGAGCAATGAGCAGTTCTTC.

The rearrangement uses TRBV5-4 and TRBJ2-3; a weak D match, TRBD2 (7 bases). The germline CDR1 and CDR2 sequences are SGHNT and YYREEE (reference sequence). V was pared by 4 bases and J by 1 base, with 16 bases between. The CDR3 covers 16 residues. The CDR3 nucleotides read TGTGCCAGCAGCGAAGGGGGTGCGGGGGGCACAGATACGCAGTATTTT. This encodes CASSEGGAGGTDTQYF.

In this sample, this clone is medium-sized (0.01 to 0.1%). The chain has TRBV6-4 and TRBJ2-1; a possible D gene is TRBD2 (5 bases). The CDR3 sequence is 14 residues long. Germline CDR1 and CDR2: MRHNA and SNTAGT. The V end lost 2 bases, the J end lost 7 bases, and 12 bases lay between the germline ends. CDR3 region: CASSDRPGVNEQFF. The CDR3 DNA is TGTGCCAGCAGTGACAGGCCCGGGGTAAATGAGCAGTTCTTC.